The next 6 T cell receptor beta chains were all read from a single sample in a study of T cells in Graves' hyperthyroidism and ophthalmopathy. The investigators amplified TCR beta CDR3 regions from RNA transcripts. HTBI primers were employed in a first-round RT-PCR of the TCR CDR3. MiXCR, run by TCRdb on the multiplex PCR reads, gives a single entry per CDR3 protein. The profile covers hundreds of thousands of distinct CDR3 sequences, with roughly 13% appearing a single time and roughly 6.2% taken by the ten largest. Sequencing was performed on blood. The receptors here all came from a woman under 40 with Graves' hyperthyroidism that later progressed to Graves' ophthalmopathy.

In nucleotides, the CDR3 is TGTGCCACCAGTGTACGGGGTGGCGGGAGGGCTACAGATACGCAGTATTTT. It specifies CATSVRGGGRATDTQYF. The rearrangement uses TRBV24-1 and TRBJ2-3, with 9 positions matching TRBD2. Germline V gene sequence: CDR1 KGHDR, CDR2 SFDVKD. After removal of 5 bases from V and 3 bases from J, the junction contained 11 bases not matched to a gene. This CDR3 contains 17 residues.

The chain is built from TRBV30 and TRBJ2-1, with 8 bases lining up with TRBD2. Per germline, CDR1 GTSNPN and CDR2 SVGIG (reference sequence). The CDR3 sequence is 12 residues long. V dropped 5 bases and J dropped 4; count of bases not matched to a gene: 1. This chain's CDR3 is CAWASGYNEQFF. DNA of the CDR3: TGTGCCTGGGCTAGCGGGTACAATGAGCAGTTCTTC.

This clonotype was observed many times. The rearrangement uses TRBV9 and TRBJ1-1, with 9 nucleotides matching TRBD1. Germline CDR1 is SGDLS and CDR2 is YYNGEE. V was clipped by 3 bases and J by 4 bases; unmatched bases: 4. This CDR3 spans 14 amino acids. The CDR3 DNA sequence: TGTGCCAGCAGCGACGGACAGGGGCTCACTGAAGCTTTCTTT. Translation gives CASSDGQGLTEAFF.

Only one count was recorded for this clonotype. The genes are TRBV28 and TRBJ2-7, with D perhaps assigned TRBD1 or TRBD2 (5 bases each). The CDR3 has 14 residues. Germline V gene data show CDR1 as MDHEN and CDR2 as SYDVKM. The V and J ends lost 5 bases and 2 bases respectively, with 13 bases between them. CDR3 region: CASSPGPGAYEQYF. The DNA of the CDR3 is TGTGCCAGCAGTCCGGGGCCAGGCGCCTACGAGCAGTACTTC. The variable domain in full, completed from reference TRBV28 and TRBJ2-7, reads DVKVTQSSRYLVKRTGEKVFLECVQDMDHENMFWYRQDPGLGLRLIYFSYDVKMKEKGDIPEGYSVSREKKERFSLILESASTNQTSMYLCASSPGPGAYEQYFGPGTRLTVT.

The chain combines TRBV5-4 with TRBJ2-2, with 10 bases lining up with TRBD1. Germline V lookup: CDR1 SGHNT, CDR2 YYREEE (reference sequence). V lost 5 bases and J lost 5; bases outside the gene matches: 6. This CDR3 contains 15 residues. This CDR3 is CASSRTGGLTGELFF. CDR3 coding DNA: TGTGCCAGCAGTCGGACAGGGGGACTAACCGGGGAGCTGTTTTTT.

A note on this clonotype: A much more abundant neighbour one base away suggests this may be a read error. The chain employs TRBV7-6 and TRBJ2-7; TRBD1 aligns across 9 bases. Looked up from germline, CDR1 is SGHVS and CDR2 is FNYEAQ. This CDR3 is 13 amino acids long. V was pared by 5 bases and J by 6 bases, with 5 bases of the junction left unmatched. DNA for the CDR3: TGTGCCAGCAGCCTCGGGACAGGGATCGAGCAGTACTTC. It specifies CASSLGTGIEQYF. The entire variable domain, with the rest obtained from reference TRBV7-6 and TRBJ2-7, is as follows: GAGVSQSPRYKVTKRGQDVALRCDPISGHVSLYWYRQALGQGPEFLTYFNYEAQQDKSGLPNDRFSAERPEGSISTLTIQRTEQRDSAMYRCASSLGTGIEQYFGPGTRLTVT.